These 17 T cell receptor beta chains were sequenced from one sample in a study of T cells in localized non-small cell lung cancer. Using immunoSEQ multiplex PCR, the repertoire was profiled, and TCRdb retains in-frame clones only, with some absent. This sample has about 29,000 clones, with roughly nine tenths found just once. Sequenced material: peripheral blood, taken before any cancer treatment. The origin of the receptors is a woman aged 40 to 75 with stage I lung adenocarcinoma.

The chain joins TRBV2 to TRBJ1-2; TRBD1 aligns across 11 bases. With V trimmed by 4 bases and J by 6 bases, 7 bases remained unmatched. Germline loops: CDR1 SNHLY, CDR2 FYNNEI. The length of the CDR3 is 15 residues. This chain's CDR3 is CASSVGTGGLDGYTF. DNA for the CDR3: TGTGCCAGCAGTGTGGGGACAGGGGGATTGGATGGCTACACCTTC.

The rearrangement uses TRBV29-1 and TRBJ1-4; 7 nucleotides agree with TRBD1. Germline loops: CDR1 SQVTM, CDR2 ANQGSEA. With 2 bases clipped from V and 8 bases from J, the junction kept 5 bases outside the gene matches. The CDR3 covers 13 residues. CDR3 sequence reads: CSVERTGDEKLFF. CDR3 sequence (DNA): TGCAGCGTTGAAAGAACAGGGGACGAAAAACTGTTTTTT.

The rearrangement uses TRBV14 and TRBJ2-2, with 8 nucleotides matching TRBD2. The CDR3 runs 13 residues. Germline CDR1 is SGHDN and CDR2 is FVKESK. With 8 bases clipped from V and 2 bases from J, the junction kept 1 base outside the gene matches. CDR3 coding DNA: TGTGCCAGCGGACTAGCTAACACCGGGGAGCTGTTTTTT. It yields the protein CASGLANTGELFF. The full variable domain, completed using reference TRBV14 and TRBJ2-2, is EAGVTQFPSHSVIEKGQTVTLRCDPISGHDNLYWYRRVMGKEIKFLLHFVKESKQDESGMPNNRFLAERTGGTYSTLKVQPAELEDSGVYFCASGLANTGELFFGEGSRLTVL.

The chain recombines TRBV5-1 with TRBJ2-5; no reliable D call. Germline V gives CDR1 SGHRS, CDR2 YFSETQ. Trimming took 0 bases from V and 1 from J, leaving 7 bases between them. The CDR3 runs 14 residues. The CDR3 bases are TGCGCCAGCAGCTTGGTGGCAGCCCAAGAGACCCAGTACTTC. Translating gives CASSLVAAQETQYF.

The rearrangement uses TRBV28 and TRBJ2-5; the D is unclear. V lost 2 bases to trimming and J lost 5 bases, with 9 bases between them. Looked up from germline, CDR1 is MDHEN and CDR2 is SYDVKM. CDR3 length: 13 amino acids. The CDR3 spells CASSLVSTETQYF. As DNA, the CDR3 is TGTGCCAGCAGTTTAGTATCTACTGAGACCCAGTACTTC.

The rearrangement links TRBV19 to TRBJ1-5, with D hard to call. The germline V gene encodes CDR1 LNHDA and CDR2 SQIVND (reference sequence). Trimming removed 7 bases at V and 1 base at J, with 5 bases between. This CDR3 is built from 12 residues. CDR3 DNA: TGTGCCAGTAAAGACAGCAATCAGCCCCAGCATTTT. Protein product: CASKDSNQPQHF.

The J gene is TRBJ2-7, the V gene TRBV5-1; unclear D gene. The CDR3 contains 15 residues. Deletions cut 2 bases from V and 4 bases from J, with 16 bases between. In germline, CDR1 is SGHRS, CDR2 YFSETQ. CDR3 region: CASSFTASPMYEQYF. DNA of the CDR3: TGCGCCAGCAGCTTTACTGCCTCTCCTATGTACGAGCAGTACTTC.

The count of this clone is one. This chain uses TRBV5-5 with TRBJ2-2; maybe TRBD1 (5 bases). Trimming took off 2 bases at V and 0 bases at J, with 11 bases between the two ends. Germline values: CDR1 SGHKS, CDR2 YYEKEE (reference sequence). The CDR3 sequence is 16 residues long. The CDR3 loop is CASSFPQGTNTGELFF. The CDR3 DNA follows: TGTGCCAGCAGCTTCCCCCAGGGAACGAACACCGGGGAGCTGTTTTTT.

The chain combines TRBV6-6 with TRBJ2-3, with 7 bases that match TRBD2. CDR1 MNHNY and CDR2 SVGAGI come from the germline V gene (reference sequence). CDR3 length: 15 amino acids. After removal of 5 bases from V and 0 bases from J, the junction contained 5 bases not matched to a gene. The CDR3: CASSGTGGSTDTQYF. The DNA of the CDR3 is TGTGCCAGCAGTGGAACGGGGGGTAGCACAGATACGCAGTATTTT.

This chain joins TRBV19 and TRBJ2-5; D is perhaps TRBD1 (5 bases). The CDR3 length is 13 residues. Germline values: CDR1 LNHDA, CDR2 SQIVND (reference sequence). V lost 3 bases to trimming and J lost 5 bases, with 10 bases between them. The chain's CDR3 is CASSIRARETQYF. In nucleotides, the CDR3 is TGTGCCAGTAGTATCAGGGCCCGTGAGACCCAGTACTTC.

This clone came up a few times. At one end the junction does not follow the germline gene, possibly because of a read error. The rearrangement links TRBV7-7 to TRBJ1-1; 7 bases are shared with TRBD1. The CDR3 spans 17 residues. Germline V lookup: CDR1 SSHAT, CDR2 FNYEAQ (reference sequence). The CDR3 nucleotides read TGTGCTAGCAGCTTAGGGCGTCGACAGGGCCTAAACACTGAAGCTTTCTTT. Its protein product is CASSLGRRQGLNTEAFF.

The chain couples TRBV9 to TRBJ2-1, with TRBD1 identical over 9 bases. V shed 0 bases and J 6 bases; nucleotides not matched to a gene: 7. Germline loops: CDR1 SGDLS, CDR2 YYNGEE. This CDR3 contains 16 residues. Written as DNA, the CDR3 is TGTGCCAGCAGCGTAGTAGAAGGACAGGGGTCCAATGAGCAGTTCTTC. Translation: CASSVVEGQGSNEQFF.

The chain uses TRBV27 and TRBJ2-5; 9 positions agree with TRBD1. The J call may be faulty, since TRBJ2-7 better matches the DNA end. CDR1 and CDR2 from the germline V gene are MNHEY and SMNVEV (reference sequence). This CDR3 has 14 residues. DNA for the CDR3: TGTGCCAGCAGTAGGACAGGGGCCACCTACGAGCAGTACTTC. This encodes CASSRTGATYEQYF.

This clone was seen a few times. V gene TRBV4-2 combines with J gene TRBJ1-2, with D unclear. The V and J ends lost 0 bases and 4 bases respectively, with 15 bases between them. Germline values: CDR1 LGHNA, CDR2 YNFKEQ. This CDR3 has 16 residues. CDR3 sequence reads: CASSQDPTTGRYGYTF. In DNA, the CDR3 is TGTGCCAGCAGCCAAGATCCGACGACCGGACGCTATGGCTACACCTTC.

J is TRBJ2-7 and V is TRBV28; 8 bases match TRBD2. The junction had 10 bases not matched to a gene; V was cut back by 5 bases and J by 4 bases. CDR3 length: 15 residues. The V gene's germline CDR1 is MDHEN and CDR2 SYDVKM. The CDR3 nucleotides are TGTGCCAGCAGTCGGGGGGGGTCCACTGGATACGAGCAGTACTTC. Translating it yields CASSRGGSTGYEQYF.

This clone occurred a few times. This chain uses TRBV5-6 with TRBJ1-1, with 10 bases that match TRBD1. After removal of 0 bases from V and 5 bases from J, the junction contained 4 bases not matched to a gene. Germline V gives CDR1 SGHDT, CDR2 YYEEEE. The CDR3 covers 15 residues. CDR3 sequence reads: CASSLGQGAFTEAFF. The CDR3, as DNA: TGTGCCAGCAGCTTGGGACAGGGGGCTTTTACTGAAGCTTTCTTT.

This clone is medium-sized. The CDR3 region is CASSEPGTDSNQPQHF. CDR3 sequence (DNA): TGTGCCAGCAGCGAACCTGGGACAGATAGCAATCAGCCCCAGCATTTT. The chain couples TRBV28 to TRBJ1-5; TRBD1 aligns across 7 bases. Germline values: CDR1 MDHEN, CDR2 SYDVKM. V lost 6 bases and J lost 0; bases outside the gene matches: 8. The CDR3 is 16 residues long.